These 5 T cell receptor beta chains share one sample of origin, sequenced in a study of blood T cell repertoires in COVID-19. Some clones are missing from TCRdb's copy, which holds only in-frame ones; the method was immunoSEQ multiplex PCR. Of about 430,000 clones listed, roughly 90% were seen once; the top ten hold approximately 0.96%. The sample consisted of PBMCs or T cells enriched from blood (not recorded which). The receptors derive from a woman younger than 45 with acute COVID-19.

This chain joins TRBV15 and TRBJ2-7; 7 nucleotides agree with TRBD1. V gave up 5 bases and J gave up 1 base; unmatched junction bases: 11. There are 16 residues in the CDR3. Germline V CDR1 and CDR2: LNHNV, YYDKDF (reference sequence). The CDR3 coding sequence is TGTGCCACCAGCCTTCCCGGGACAGCGGTATCCTACGAGCAGTACTTC. As protein: CATSLPGTAVSYEQYF.

This chain uses TRBV6-1 with TRBJ1-5, with D maybe TRBD1 (6 bases). Trimming cost V 1 base and J 1 base, with 14 bases left between them. The CDR3 length is 17 residues. The germline V gene encodes CDR1 MNHNS and CDR2 SASEGT. The CDR3 protein is CASSEVLGRGSNQPQHF. In DNA form, the CDR3 reads TGTGCCAGCAGTGAAGTTCTCGGCAGGGGAAGCAATCAGCCCCAGCATTTT.

The chain employs TRBV7-9 and TRBJ1-4, with 11 bases aligning to TRBD1. Germline-derived CDR1 and CDR2 are SEHNR and FQNEAQ (reference sequence). Trimming at V came to 0 bases and at J to 8 bases, leaving 5 bases not matched to a gene. The CDR3 runs to 16 residues. CDR3 region: CASSLARGQGGEKLFF. DNA of the CDR3: TGTGCCAGCAGCTTAGCGCGGGGACAGGGGGGCGAAAAACTGTTTTTT.

The chain combines TRBV5-1 with TRBJ2-7; D ambiguous. This CDR3 contains 12 residues. Trimming took 5 bases from V and 6 from J, leaving 12 bases between them. CDR1 and CDR2 (germline): SGHRS, YFSETQ. The CDR3 reads CASSSLRGEQYF. The CDR3 coding sequence is TGCGCCAGCAGTTCACTGAGAGGCGAGCAGTACTTC.

The DNA of the CDR3 is TGTGCCGCCGGGGGGACAGGGTTCGCAGATACGCAGTATTTT. It specifies CAAGGTGFADTQYF. V is TRBV3-1 (or the pseudogene TRBV3-2) and J is TRBJ2-3; 9 bases line up with TRBD1. V dropped 11 bases and J dropped 4; count of bases not matched to a gene: 10. Germline-derived CDR1 and CDR2 are LGHDT and YNNKEL (reference sequence). The CDR3 runs 14 residues.